One sample yielded the 24 T cell receptor beta chains listed below, sequenced in a study of blood T cells in healthy people across ages (dated by TCRdb to about 2015). The library was built by means of 5' RACE. The sequencer listed for this sample is Illumina HiSeq 2500. A second PCR of about 6 to 12 cycles was run with a J-beta primer mix and a sample-barcoded 5' primer. TCRdb reworked the public reads: Q25 trimming with fastp, MiXCR clone assembly, productive beta chains retained. Every entry covers one CDR3 protein and lists the most common genes and DNA from its rows. The sample contains 800,000 to 950,000 distinct CDR3 sequences, 45% to 50% of them found a single time. Jointly, the top ten make up 13% of the sample. The sample comprised blood. The receptors were sampled from a man younger than 40 in good health.

The V call is TRBV2, the J call TRBJ1-2; TRBD1 agrees at 11 bases. This CDR3 comprises 14 residues. Germline V lookup: CDR1 SNHLY, CDR2 FYNNEI. Trimming took 6 bases from V and 7 from J; bases not matched to a gene: 7. CDR3 amino acids: CASSYGQGAFGYTF. DNA of the CDR3: TGTGCCAGCAGCTACGGACAGGGGGCGTTTGGCTACACCTTC.

The V and J genes are TRBV7-4 and TRBJ1-6; D ambiguous. Germline CDR1 and CDR2: SGHVT and SQSDAQ. V was shortened by 5 bases and J by 3 bases, with 23 bases between the two germline ends. This CDR3 comprises 19 residues. The CDR3 reads CASSHRPLGRNHYNSPLHF. DNA of the CDR3: TGTGCCAGCAGCCATCGGCCTTTGGGCCGCAACCACTATAATTCACCCCTCCACTTT.

The V and J genes are TRBV4-1 and TRBJ2-5; 11 positions agree with TRBD2. V shed 1 base and J 3 bases; nucleotides not matched to a gene: 1. Germline V gene lookup returns CDR1 MGHRA and CDR2 YSYEKL. The CDR3 sequence is 15 residues long. The CDR3 loop is CASSQATSGEETQYF. In DNA, the CDR3 is TGCGCCAGCAGCCAAGCGACTAGCGGGGAAGAGACCCAGTACTTC.

This clonotype was counted only a few times. The chain links TRBV4-1 to TRBJ2-7; D is unresolved. From germline, CDR1 is MGHRA and CDR2 YSYEKL. Trimming removed 1 base from V and 6 bases from J, with 13 bases in between. The CDR3 totals 14 residues. CDR3 DNA sequence: TGCGCCAGCAGCCAAGTAATGGTTTTGGGCGAGCAGTACTTC. It yields the protein CASSQVMVLGEQYF.

The chain is built from TRBV7-2 and TRBJ2-1, with TRBD2 matching over 9 bases. In germline, CDR1 is SGHTA, CDR2 FQGNSA. Germline trimming cut 2 bases from V and 1 base from J; bases unmatched to any gene: 9. The CDR3 consists of 18 residues. Here the CDR3 reads CASSLMRSGGRSYNEQFF. The CDR3 nucleotides read TGTGCCAGCAGCTTAATGCGTAGCGGGGGCCGATCCTACAATGAGCAGTTCTTC.

Worth noting for this clonotype: Germline and junction disagree at one end, which may indicate a read error. V and J are TRBV4-2 and TRBJ1-4; 9 positions match TRBD1. Germline V gene sequence: CDR1 LGHNA, CDR2 YNFKEQ. The length of the CDR3 is 15 residues. In DNA, the CDR3 is TGTGCCAGCAGCCAGCCGGGACAGGGCGATGAAGAACTGTTTTTT. Protein sequence: CASSQPGQGDEELFF.

This chain uses TRBV4-1 with TRBJ1-2; TRBD1 might be the D (6 bases). CDR3 length: 15 amino acids. V was clipped by 5 bases and J by 3 bases, with 16 bases between them. Germline values: CDR1 MGHRA, CDR2 YSYEKL. This chain's CDR3 is CASSARSRGDYGYTF. The CDR3, as DNA: TGCGCCAGCAGCGCCCGCTCCAGGGGAGACTATGGCTACACCTTC.

The rearrangement links TRBV6-2 or TRBV6-3 to TRBJ2-2; a weak D match, TRBD1 (7 bases). V was pared by 8 bases and J by 5 bases, with 21 bases between. There are 16 residues in the CDR3. CDR1 and CDR2 from the germline V gene are MNHEY and SVGEGT. The CDR3 coding sequence is TGTGCCAGCCGTTCAGGGGGGCCCCCGAGAACCGGGGAGCTGTTTTTT. This sequence encodes CASRSGGPPRTGELFF.

The J gene is TRBJ1-4, the V gene TRBV4-1; TRBD1 is a possible D gene (5 bases). The length of the CDR3 is 15 residues. Germline V CDR1 and CDR2: MGHRA, YSYEKL. Trimming removed 1 base at V and 6 bases at J, with 12 bases between. CDR3 bases: TGCGCCAGCAGCCAAGCGGGGGTTGAGTATGAAAAACTGTTTTTT. It is translated as CASSQAGVEYEKLFF.

This clonotype was seen more than once but under ten times. The chain has TRBV29-1 and TRBJ2-7; the match to TRBD1 covers 9 bases. The germline CDR1 and CDR2 sequences are SQVTM and ANQGSEA. The CDR3 totals 13 residues. Trimming cost V 1 base and J 2 bases; bases outside gene matches: 0. CDR3 amino acids: CSVEGDRAYEQYF. CDR3 in DNA: TGCAGCGTTGAAGGGGACAGGGCCTACGAGCAGTACTTC.

The CDR3 region is CASSYGSDTQYF. CDR3 sequence (DNA): TGTGCCAGCAGTTACGGGTCGGATACGCAGTATTTT. The rearrangement uses TRBV6-6 and TRBJ2-3; D is unresolved. V lost 2 bases and J lost 6, with 6 bases in between. CDR1 and CDR2 (germline): MNHNY, SVGAGI (reference sequence). The CDR3 length is 12 residues.

The chain has TRBV20-1 and TRBJ2-3; TRBD1 matches 8 bases. CDR3 size: 15 residues. The V gene's germline CDR1 is DFQATT and CDR2 SNEGSKA (reference sequence). Losses at the gene ends were 6 bases for V and 2 bases for J; bases not matched to a gene: 10. The CDR3 sequence: CSALGAGQATDTQYF. CDR3 nucleotide sequence: TGCAGTGCATTAGGGGCGGGACAGGCCACAGATACGCAGTATTTT.

This clonotype has only one observation. The rearrangement joins TRBV4-1 to TRBJ1-2; D remains ambiguous. V was clipped by 0 bases and J by 3 bases, with 14 bases between them. The CDR3 sequence is 16 residues long. Looked up from germline, CDR1 is MGHRA and CDR2 is YSYEKL. CDR3 loop: CASSQDIGQSHYGYTF. The CDR3 bases are TGCGCCAGCAGCCAAGATATAGGGCAGTCTCACTATGGCTACACCTTC.

This clonotype has a handful of counts. At one end, the junction sequence differs from germline, possibly due to a read error. V usage is TRBV5-1 and J usage is TRBJ2-3; maybe TRBD1 (5 bases). Germline V gene lookup returns CDR1 SGHRS and CDR2 YFSETQ. This CDR3 has 15 amino acids. The CDR3 DNA is TGTGCCAGCAGTTTGTTGGGGCTTAGCACAGATACGCAGTATTTT. Encoded protein: CASSLLGLSTDTQYF.

A note on this clonotype: A much larger clone differs by one base, so this may be a read error. The chain employs TRBV20-1 and TRBJ2-1, with 7 bases fitting TRBD1. This CDR3 has 17 residues. Per germline, CDR1 DFQATT and CDR2 SNEGSKA (reference sequence). The CDR3 loop is CSARVTGKLDSCNEQFF. The CDR3 DNA reads as TGCAGTGCTAGGGTGACAGGGAAACTTGACTCCTGCAATGAGCAGTTCTTC.

This clonotype came up many times. V gene TRBV4-1 combines with J gene TRBJ2-7; D is possibly TRBD1 or TRBD2 (5 bases each). The V end was cut by 0 bases, the J end by 0 bases, with 9 bases between. Germline-derived CDR1 and CDR2 are MGHRA and YSYEKL. CDR3 size: 15 residues. CDR3 region: CASSQDRGVSYEQYF. Written as DNA, the CDR3 is TGCGCCAGCAGCCAAGATCGGGGCGTCTCCTACGAGCAGTACTTC.

The CDR3 nucleotides read TGCAGTGCTAGAGATGCAAGCGGGGGGAGGGATGAGCAGTTCTTC. Translated, it gives CSARDASGGRDEQFF. The V and J genes are TRBV20-1 and TRBJ2-1, with 9 bases aligning to TRBD2. This CDR3 is built from 15 residues. Germline values: CDR1 DFQATT, CDR2 SNEGSKA (reference sequence). V lost 0 bases to trimming and J lost 8 bases; unmatched junction nucleotides: 8.

This clonotype was seen a few times. The gene calls are TRBV30 and TRBJ2-5; TRBD1 agrees at 9 bases. Matching the DNA end better, TRBJ2-7 makes the J call doubtful. The CDR3 spans 15 residues. Germline V gives CDR1 GTSNPN, CDR2 SVGIG (reference sequence). The CDR3: CAWNKIQGANYEQYF. DNA for the CDR3: TGTGCCTGGAACAAAATACAGGGGGCCAACTACGAGCAGTACTTC.

The chain couples TRBV3-1 to TRBJ1-1; tentative D call: TRBD1 (6 bases). The V gene lost 3 bases and the J gene lost 0 bases, with 11 bases spanning the gap. The CDR3 has 15 amino acids. Germline CDR1 LGHDT, CDR2 YNNKEL (reference sequence). CDR3 bases: TGTGCCAGCAGCCATACGGGGACATTGAACACTGAAGCTTTCTTT. This translates into CASSHTGTLNTEAFF.

Note on this clonotype: The junction shows a germline mismatch at one end, possibly a read error. The chain couples TRBV7-2 to TRBJ2-1; 7 bases are a match to TRBD2. This CDR3 has 15 amino acids. The germline gives CDR1 SGHTA, CDR2 FQGNSA. The CDR3 region has the DNA TGTGCCAGCACCTTAGACTGGCGGGAGTACAATGAGCAGTTCTTC. Encoded protein: CASTLDWREYNEQFF.

The V and J genes are TRBV9 and TRBJ2-3; D is undetermined. The CDR3 spans 15 residues. The ends were cut back, 0 bases at V and 4 bases at J, with 12 bases in the middle. Germline V CDR1 and CDR2: SGDLS, YYNGEE. Here the CDR3 reads CASSVDPRVADTQYF. The CDR3 DNA sequence: TGTGCCAGCAGCGTAGATCCTAGAGTTGCAGATACGCAGTATTTT.

The rearrangement joins TRBV20-1 to TRBJ1-1; unclear D gene. Trimming removed 4 bases at V and 2 bases at J, with 11 bases between. The germline V gene encodes CDR1 DFQATT and CDR2 SNEGSKA (reference sequence). This CDR3 spans 13 amino acids. For the CDR3, the DNA is TGCAGTGCTACTCGGACGGACAACACTGAAGCTTTCTTT. Its protein product is CSATRTDNTEAFF.

As to this clonotype: A read error may be the cause here, since a much bigger clone is one base away. This sequence joins TRBV2 and TRBJ1-1, with a weak D call TRBD1 (6 bases). This CDR3 spans 12 amino acids. CDR1 and CDR2 (germline): SNHLY, FYNNEI. CDR3 in DNA: TGTGCCATCAGTGTTGCCCGGGACAACGCTTTCTTT. It yields the protein CAISVARDNAFF.

Regarding this clonotype: Possible read error: a much larger clone is one base away. J is TRBJ2-7 and V is TRBV2; the match to TRBD1 covers 8 bases. There are 14 residues in the CDR3. Germline V gives CDR1 SNHLY, CDR2 FYNNEI. CDR3 amino acids: CASSDRTGYYGQYF. The CDR3 DNA is TGTGCCAGCAGTGACCGGACAGGGTACTACGGGCAGTACTTC.